This T cell receptor (beta chain) comes out of a study of T cell changes during pregnancy in multiple sclerosis. This clone was seen a single time. Produced via immunoSEQ multiplex PCR; TCRdb's table is partial and in-frame only. The sample has roughly 30,000 clones; around 88% are singletons. Looked up from germline, CDR1 is SGHDT and CDR2 is YYEEEE. The CDR3 extends over 17 amino acids. V lost 5 bases and J lost 8; bases outside the gene matches: 19. The clonotype was recovered from a female donor in good health, enrolled as a control in a pregnancy study. The chain couples TRBV5-6 to TRBJ2-1, with 7 bases fitting TRBD2. The sample was CD4+ T cells from peripheral blood mononuclear cells, taken in the first trimester of pregnancy. The DNA for the CDR3 is TGTGCCAGCAGACCGGGCAGGGAGGGAAGCGTGGTTCATGAGCAGTTCTTC. Translated: CASRPGREGSVVHEQFF. Together with reference TRBV5-6 and TRBJ2-1, the CDR3 gives the full variable domain: DAGVTQSPTHLIKTRGQQVTLRCSPKSGHDTVSWYQQALGQGPQFIFQYYEEEERQRGNFPDRFSGHQFPNYSSELNVNALLLGDSALYLCASRPGREGSVVHEQFFGPGTRLTVL.